This T cell receptor beta chain is drawn from a study of early T cells in non-severe SARS-CoV-2 infection. Study-wide background: Sequencing of unsorted whole blood was done on bulk RNA, leaving chains unpaired. Study findings and constraints: Matches to VDJdb favored anti-spike CD8 responses and missed private and CD4 specificities.

This clonotype was picked up many times. Its antigen is not known. Tagging with unique molecular identifiers was applied to individual cDNA molecules. TCRdb re-called the 5' RACE reads through MiXCR, storing one row per CDR3 protein. The table shows roughly 38,000 distinct CDR3 sequences, with around 5.8% occurring only once. Trimming removed 6 bases at V and 2 bases at J, with 8 bases between. Germline V gene data show CDR1 as MNHNY and CDR2 as SVGAGI (reference sequence). The CDR3 runs to 12 residues. This sample comprised whole blood, obtained at baseline. V gene TRBV6-6 combines with J gene TRBJ2-7; no firm D call. This TCR was recovered from an adult who was a healthcare worker with PCR-confirmed SARS-CoV-2 infection or an uninfected control (not recorded which). CDR3 sequence reads: CASSEGPYEQYF. The CDR3 DNA sequence: TGTGCCAGCAGCGAAGGGCCCTACGAGCAGTACTTC.